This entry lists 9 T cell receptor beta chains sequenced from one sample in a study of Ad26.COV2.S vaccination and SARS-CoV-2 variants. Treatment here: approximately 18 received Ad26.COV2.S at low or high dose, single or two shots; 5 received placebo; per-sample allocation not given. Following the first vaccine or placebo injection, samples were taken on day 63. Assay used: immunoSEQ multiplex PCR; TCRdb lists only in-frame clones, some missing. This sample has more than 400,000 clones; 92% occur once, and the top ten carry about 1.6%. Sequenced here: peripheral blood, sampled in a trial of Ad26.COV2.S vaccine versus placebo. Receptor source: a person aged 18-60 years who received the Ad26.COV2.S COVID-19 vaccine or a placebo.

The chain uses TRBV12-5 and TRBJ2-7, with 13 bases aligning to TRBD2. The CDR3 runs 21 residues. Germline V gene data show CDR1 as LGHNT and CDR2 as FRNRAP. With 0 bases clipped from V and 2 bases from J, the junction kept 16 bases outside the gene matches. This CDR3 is CASGLVSGGLAGVGLPYEQYF. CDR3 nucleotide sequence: TGTGCTAGTGGTTTGGTATCAGGTGGACTAGCGGGGGTAGGATTGCCCTACGAGCAGTACTTC.

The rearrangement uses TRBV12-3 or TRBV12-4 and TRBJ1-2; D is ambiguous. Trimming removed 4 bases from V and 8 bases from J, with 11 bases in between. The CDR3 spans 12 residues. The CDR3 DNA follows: TGTGCCAGCAGTTGGACGGCGGGGGGCTACACCTTC. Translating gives CASSWTAGGYTF.

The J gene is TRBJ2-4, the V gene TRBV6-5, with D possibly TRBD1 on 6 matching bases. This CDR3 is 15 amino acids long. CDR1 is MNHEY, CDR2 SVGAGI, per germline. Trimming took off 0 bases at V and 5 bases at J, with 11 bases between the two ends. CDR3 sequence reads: CASSYSRGTENIQYF. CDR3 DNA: TGTGCCAGCAGTTACTCGAGGGGGACGGAAAACATTCAGTACTTC.

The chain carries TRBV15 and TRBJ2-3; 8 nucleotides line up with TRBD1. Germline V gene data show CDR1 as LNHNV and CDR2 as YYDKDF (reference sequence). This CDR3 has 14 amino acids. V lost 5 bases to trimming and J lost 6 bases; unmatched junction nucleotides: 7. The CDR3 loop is CATSLGQGFDTQYF. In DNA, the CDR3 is TGTGCCACCAGCCTCGGACAGGGTTTTGATACGCAGTATTTT. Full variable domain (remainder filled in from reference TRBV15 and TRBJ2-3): DAMVIQNPRYQVTQFGKPVTLSCSQTLNHNVMYWYQQKSSQAPKLLFHYYDKDFNNEADTPDNFQSRRPNTSFCFLDIRSPGLGDTAMYLCATSLGQGFDTQYFGPGTRLTVL.

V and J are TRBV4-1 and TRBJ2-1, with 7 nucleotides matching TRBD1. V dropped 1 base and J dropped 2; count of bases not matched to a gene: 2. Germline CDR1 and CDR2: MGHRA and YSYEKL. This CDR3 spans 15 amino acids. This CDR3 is CASSQVGGPYNEQFF. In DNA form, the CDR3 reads TGCGCCAGCAGCCAAGTAGGGGGCCCCTACAATGAGCAGTTCTTC.

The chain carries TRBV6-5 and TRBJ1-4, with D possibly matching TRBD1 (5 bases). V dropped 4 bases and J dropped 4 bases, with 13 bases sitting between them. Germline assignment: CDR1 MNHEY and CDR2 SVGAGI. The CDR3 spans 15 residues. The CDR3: CASSLRGGINEKLFF. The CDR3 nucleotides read TGTGCCAGCAGTTTACGGGGCGGTATTAATGAAAAACTGTTTTTT.

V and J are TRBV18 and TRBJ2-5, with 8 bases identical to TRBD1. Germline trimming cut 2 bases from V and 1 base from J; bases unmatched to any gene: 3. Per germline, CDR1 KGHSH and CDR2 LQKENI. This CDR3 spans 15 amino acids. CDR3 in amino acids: CASSPATGGQETQYF. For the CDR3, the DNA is TGTGCCAGCTCACCAGCAACAGGGGGCCAAGAGACCCAGTACTTC. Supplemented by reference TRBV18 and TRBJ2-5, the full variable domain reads NAGVMQNPRHLVRRRGQEARLRCSPMKGHSHVYWYRQLPEEGLKFMVYLQKENIIDESGMPKERFSAEFPKEGPSILRIQQVVRGDSAAYFCASSPATGGQETQYFGPGTRLLVL.

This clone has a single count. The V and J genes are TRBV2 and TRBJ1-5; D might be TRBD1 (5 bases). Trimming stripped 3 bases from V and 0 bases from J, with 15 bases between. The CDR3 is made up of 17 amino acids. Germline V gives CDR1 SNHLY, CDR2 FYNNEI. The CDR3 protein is CASSDSLDTYSNQPQHF. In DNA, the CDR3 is TGTGCCAGCAGTGATTCCCTGGACACCTATAGCAATCAGCCCCAGCATTTT.

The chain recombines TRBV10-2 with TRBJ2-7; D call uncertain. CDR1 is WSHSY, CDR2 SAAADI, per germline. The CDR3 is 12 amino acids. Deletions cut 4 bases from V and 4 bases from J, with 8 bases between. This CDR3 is CASSGAPYEQYF. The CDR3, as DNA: TGCGCCAGCAGTGGGGCACCTTACGAGCAGTACTTC.